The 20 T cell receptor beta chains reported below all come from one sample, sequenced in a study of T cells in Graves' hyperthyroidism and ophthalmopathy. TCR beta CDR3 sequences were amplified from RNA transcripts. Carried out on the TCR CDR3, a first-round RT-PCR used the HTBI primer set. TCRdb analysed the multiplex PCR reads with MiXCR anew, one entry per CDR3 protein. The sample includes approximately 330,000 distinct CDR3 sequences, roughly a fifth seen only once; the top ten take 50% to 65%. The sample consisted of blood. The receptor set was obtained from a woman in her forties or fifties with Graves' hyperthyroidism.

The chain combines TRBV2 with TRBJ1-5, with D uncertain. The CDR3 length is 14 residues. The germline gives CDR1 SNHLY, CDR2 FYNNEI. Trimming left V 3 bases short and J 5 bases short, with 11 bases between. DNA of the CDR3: TGTGCCAGCAGTGACTTCACTACCGATCAGCCCCAGCATTTT. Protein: CASSDFTTDQPQHF. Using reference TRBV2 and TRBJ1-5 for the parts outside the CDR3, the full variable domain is EPEVTQTPSHQVTQMGQEVILRCVPISNHLYFYWYRQILGQKVEFLVSFYNNEISEKSEIFDDQFSVERPDGSNFTLKIRSTKLEDSAMYFCASSDFTTDQPQHFGDGTRLSIL.

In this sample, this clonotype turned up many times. For the CDR3, the DNA is TGTGCCAGCAGTGAACGTACAGTGGTAGGGCCCCAGCATTTT. It specifies CASSERTVVGPQHF. J is TRBJ1-5 and V is TRBV2; D is ambiguous. Germline V lookup: CDR1 SNHLY, CDR2 FYNNEI. This CDR3 contains 14 residues. V lost 2 bases, J lost 9 bases, and 14 bases lay in between.

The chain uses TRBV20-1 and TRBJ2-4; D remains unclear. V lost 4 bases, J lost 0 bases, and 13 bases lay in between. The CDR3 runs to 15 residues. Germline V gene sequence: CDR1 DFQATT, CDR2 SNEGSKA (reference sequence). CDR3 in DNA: TGCAGTGCTATCCCGGCGGAGCTAGCCAAAAACATTCAGTACTTC. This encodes CSAIPAELAKNIQYF.

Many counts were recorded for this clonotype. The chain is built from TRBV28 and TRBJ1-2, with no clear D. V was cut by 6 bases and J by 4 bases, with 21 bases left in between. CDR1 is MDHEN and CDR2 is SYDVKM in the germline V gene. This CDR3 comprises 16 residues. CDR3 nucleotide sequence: TGTGCCAGCAGCCAAACCAAAAAGCCAGCAATCTATGGCTACACCTTC. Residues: CASSQTKKPAIYGYTF.

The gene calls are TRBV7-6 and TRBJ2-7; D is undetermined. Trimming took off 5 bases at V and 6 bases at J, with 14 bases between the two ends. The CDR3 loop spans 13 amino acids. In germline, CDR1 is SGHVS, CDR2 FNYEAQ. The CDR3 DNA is TGTGCCAGCAGCCATGACCGTGCAGGCGAGCAGTACTTC. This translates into CASSHDRAGEQYF.

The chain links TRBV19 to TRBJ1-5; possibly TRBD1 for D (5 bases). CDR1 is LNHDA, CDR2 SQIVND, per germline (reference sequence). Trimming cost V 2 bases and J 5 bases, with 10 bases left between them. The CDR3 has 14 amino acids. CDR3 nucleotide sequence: TGTGCCAGTAGTATAACGGGACCCGATCAGCCCCAGCATTTT. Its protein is CASSITGPDQPQHF.

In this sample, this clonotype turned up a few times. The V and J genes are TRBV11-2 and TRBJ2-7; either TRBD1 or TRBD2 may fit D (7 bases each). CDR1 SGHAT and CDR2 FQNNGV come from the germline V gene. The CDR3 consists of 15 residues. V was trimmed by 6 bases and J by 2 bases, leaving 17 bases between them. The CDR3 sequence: CASRPQGGGPYEQYF. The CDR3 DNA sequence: TGTGCCAGCAGGCCCCAGGGGGGGGGCCCCTACGAGCAGTACTTC.

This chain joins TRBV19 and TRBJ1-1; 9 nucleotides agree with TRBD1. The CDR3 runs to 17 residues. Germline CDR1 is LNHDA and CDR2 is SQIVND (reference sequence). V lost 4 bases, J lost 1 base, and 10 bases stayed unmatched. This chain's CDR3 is CASSSSWTGAWNTEAFF. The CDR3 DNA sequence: TGTGCCAGTAGTAGTTCGTGGACAGGGGCCTGGAACACTGAAGCTTTCTTT.

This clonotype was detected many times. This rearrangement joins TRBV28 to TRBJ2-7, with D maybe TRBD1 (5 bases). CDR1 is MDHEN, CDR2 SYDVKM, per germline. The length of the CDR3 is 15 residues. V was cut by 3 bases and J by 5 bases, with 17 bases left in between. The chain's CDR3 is CASSFLVRGSHEQYF. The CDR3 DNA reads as TGTGCCAGCAGTTTTCTAGTAAGGGGATCTCACGAGCAGTACTTC.

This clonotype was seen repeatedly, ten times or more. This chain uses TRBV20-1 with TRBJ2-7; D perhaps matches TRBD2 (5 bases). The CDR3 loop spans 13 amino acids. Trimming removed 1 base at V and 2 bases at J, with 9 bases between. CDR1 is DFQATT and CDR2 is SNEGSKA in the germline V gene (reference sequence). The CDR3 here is CSARALLAYEQYF. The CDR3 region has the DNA TGCAGTGCTAGAGCCCTACTAGCCTACGAGCAGTACTTC.

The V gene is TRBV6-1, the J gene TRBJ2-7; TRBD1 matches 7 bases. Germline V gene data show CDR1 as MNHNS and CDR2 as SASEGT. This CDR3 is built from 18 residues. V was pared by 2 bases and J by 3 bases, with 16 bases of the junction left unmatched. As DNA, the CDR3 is TGTGCCAGCAGTGAACAAATAACAGGGGCGACGGGCGGCTACGAGCAGTACTTC. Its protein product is CASSEQITGATGGYEQYF.

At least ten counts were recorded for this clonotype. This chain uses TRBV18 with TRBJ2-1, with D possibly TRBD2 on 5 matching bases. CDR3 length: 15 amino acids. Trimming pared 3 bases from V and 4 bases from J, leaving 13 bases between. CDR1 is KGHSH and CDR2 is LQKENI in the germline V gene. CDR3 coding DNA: TGTGCCAGCTCACCCCTAACGGAGCGGTACAATGAGCAGTTCTTC. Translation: CASSPLTERYNEQFF. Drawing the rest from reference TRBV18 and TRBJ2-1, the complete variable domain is NAGVMQNPRHLVRRRGQEARLRCSPMKGHSHVYWYRQLPEEGLKFMVYLQKENIIDESGMPKERFSAEFPKEGPSILRIQQVVRGDSAAYFCASSPLTERYNEQFFGPGTRLTVL.

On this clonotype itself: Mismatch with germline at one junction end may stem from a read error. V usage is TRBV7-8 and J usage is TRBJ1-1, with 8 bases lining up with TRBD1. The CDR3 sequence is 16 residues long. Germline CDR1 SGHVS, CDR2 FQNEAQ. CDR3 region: CASSGKDRGRNTKAFF. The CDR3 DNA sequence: TGTGCCAGCAGCGGAAAAGACAGGGGTCGGAACACTAAAGCTTTCTTT.

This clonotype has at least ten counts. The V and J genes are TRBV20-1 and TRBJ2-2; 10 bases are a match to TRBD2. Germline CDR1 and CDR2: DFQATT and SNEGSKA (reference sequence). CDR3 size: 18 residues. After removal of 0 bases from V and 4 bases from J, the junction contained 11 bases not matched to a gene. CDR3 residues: CSARDLGLALRGTGELFF. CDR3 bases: TGCAGTGCTAGAGATTTGGGACTAGCGCTACGGGGCACCGGGGAGCTGTTTTTT.

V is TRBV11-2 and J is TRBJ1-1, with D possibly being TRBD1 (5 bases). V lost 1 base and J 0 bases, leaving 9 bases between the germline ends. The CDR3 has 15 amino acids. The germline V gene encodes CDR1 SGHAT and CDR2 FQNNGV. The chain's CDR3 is CASSLGPGMNTEAFF. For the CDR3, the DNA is TGTGCCAGCAGCTTAGGGCCAGGGATGAACACTGAAGCTTTCTTT. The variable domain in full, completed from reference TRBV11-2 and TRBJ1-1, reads EAGVAQSPRYKIIEKRQSVAFWCNPISGHATLYWYQQILGQGPKLLIQFQNNGVVDDSQLPKDRFSAERLKGVDSTLKIQPAKLEDSAVYLCASSLGPGMNTEAFFGQGTRLTVV.

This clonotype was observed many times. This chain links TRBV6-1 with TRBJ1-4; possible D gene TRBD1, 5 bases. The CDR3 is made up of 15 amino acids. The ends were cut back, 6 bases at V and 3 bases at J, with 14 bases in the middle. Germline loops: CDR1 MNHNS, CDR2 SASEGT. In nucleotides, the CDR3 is TGTGCCAGCAGCTTGACGCTCAGGGCTAATGAAAAACTGTTTTTT. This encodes CASSLTLRANEKLFF.

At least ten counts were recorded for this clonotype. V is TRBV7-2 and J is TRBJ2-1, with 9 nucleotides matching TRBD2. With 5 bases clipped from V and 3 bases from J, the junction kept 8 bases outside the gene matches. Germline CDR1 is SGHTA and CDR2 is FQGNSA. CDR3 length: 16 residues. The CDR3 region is CASSPTSGGFYNEQFF. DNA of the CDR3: TGTGCCAGCAGCCCGACTAGCGGCGGGTTCTACAATGAGCAGTTCTTC.

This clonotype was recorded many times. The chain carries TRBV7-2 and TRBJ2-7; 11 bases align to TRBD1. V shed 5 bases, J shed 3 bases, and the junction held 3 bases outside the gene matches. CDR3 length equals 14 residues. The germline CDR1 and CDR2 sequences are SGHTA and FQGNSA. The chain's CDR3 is CASSRTGGHYEQYF. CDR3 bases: TGTGCCAGCAGCAGGACAGGGGGCCACTACGAGCAGTACTTC. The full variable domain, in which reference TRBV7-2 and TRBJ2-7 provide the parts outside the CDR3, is GAGVSQSPSNKVTEKGKDVELRCDPISGHTALYWYRQSLGQGLEFLIYFQGNSAPDKSGLPSDRFSAERTGGSVSTLTIQRTQQEDSAVYLCASSRTGGHYEQYFGPGTRLTVT.

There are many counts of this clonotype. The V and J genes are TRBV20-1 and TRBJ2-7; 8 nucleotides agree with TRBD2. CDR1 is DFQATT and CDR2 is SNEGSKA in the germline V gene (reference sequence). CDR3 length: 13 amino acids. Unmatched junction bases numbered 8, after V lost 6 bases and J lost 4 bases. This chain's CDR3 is CSALQRELYEQYF. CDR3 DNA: TGCAGTGCCCTCCAGCGGGAGTTGTACGAGCAGTACTTC.

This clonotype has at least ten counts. The CDR3 coding sequence is TGTGCCAGCAGCTGGGGGTACGAGCAGTACTTC. Amino acids: CASSWGYEQYF. The chain links TRBV7-9 to TRBJ2-7; D tentatively reads TRBD1 or TRBD2 (5 bases each). The germline CDR1 and CDR2 sequences are SEHNR and FQNEAQ (reference sequence). This CDR3 has 11 residues. With 4 bases removed from V and 4 bases from J, the gap between germline ends came to 5 bases.